The rows below give T cell receptor beta chains drawn from one sample of a study of T-cell memory formation after mild COVID-19. Each CDR3 protein is one row after TCRdb ran MiXCR on the 5' RACE reads. The table includes under 400,000 distinct CDR3 sequences, roughly 20% detected once. The sequenced sample was PBMCs or a T cell subset sorted from them (not recorded which). The receptors derive from an adult woman who had mild COVID-19 (a few samples of this study predate the infection). Cell type and time point are not known. The CDR3 runs from the conserved cysteine through the conserved F or W. Each record gives: D gene, V gene, CDR3 length, J gene, clone size, CDR3 DNA, CDR3 protein. The D gene is left open where the match is weak. Size values are once, few and many counts, or a class for expanded clones, and some rows have none.

-,TRBV12-3/TRBV12-4,17,TRBJ1-1,few,TGTGCCAGCAGTTTAGCCGGCAGGGGATTAGGGAACACTGAAGCTTTCTTT,CASSLAGRGLGNTEAFF
TRBD1,TRBV27,16,TRBJ2-5,-,TGTGCCAGCAGTAAACGACAGGGGTTGCGACAAGAGACCCAGTACTTC,CASSKRQGLRQETQYF
-,TRBV7-3,16,TRBJ2-1,few,TGTGCCAGCAGCTCCGCCGGGGCGGGGAACGTGAATGAGCAGTTCTTC,CASSSAGAGNVNEQFF
-,TRBV20-1,15,TRBJ1-5,few,TGCAGTGCTAGAGAGGAATGGGGGGGCAATCAGCCCCAGCATTTT,CSAREEWGGNQPQHF
TRBD1,TRBV7-8,15,TRBJ1-5,few,TGTGCCAGCAGCTCCGACAGGGGTAGCAATCAGCCCCAGCATTTT,CASSSDRGSNQPQHF
-,TRBV5-1,16,TRBJ2-3,few,TGCGCCAGCAGGACGGACAGCACTCCTCGCACAGATACGCAGTATTTT,CASRTDSTPRTDTQYF
-,TRBV12-3/TRBV12-4,11,TRBJ2-1,-,TGTGCCAGCAGCCACATGGACAGTCAGTTCTTC,CASSHMDSQFF
-,TRBV6-1,15,TRBJ2-7,once,TGTGCCAGCAGTGAAATAGGTACTAGCTCCCTCAAGCAGTACTTC,CASSEIGTSSLKQYF
-,TRBV12-3/TRBV12-4,11,TRBJ1-3,many,TGTGCCAGCAGCATCCGAAACACCATATATTTT,CASSIRNTIYF
TRBD2,TRBV9,16,TRBJ2-7,-,TGTGCCAGCAGCGTAGCTGGAGCTAGCGGGACCCCCGAGCAGTACTTC,CASSVAGASGTPEQYF
-,TRBV3-1,14,TRBJ1-2,few,TGTGCCAGCAGCCAAGTGCCGGGTCCAAATGGCTACACCTTC,CASSQVPGPNGYTF